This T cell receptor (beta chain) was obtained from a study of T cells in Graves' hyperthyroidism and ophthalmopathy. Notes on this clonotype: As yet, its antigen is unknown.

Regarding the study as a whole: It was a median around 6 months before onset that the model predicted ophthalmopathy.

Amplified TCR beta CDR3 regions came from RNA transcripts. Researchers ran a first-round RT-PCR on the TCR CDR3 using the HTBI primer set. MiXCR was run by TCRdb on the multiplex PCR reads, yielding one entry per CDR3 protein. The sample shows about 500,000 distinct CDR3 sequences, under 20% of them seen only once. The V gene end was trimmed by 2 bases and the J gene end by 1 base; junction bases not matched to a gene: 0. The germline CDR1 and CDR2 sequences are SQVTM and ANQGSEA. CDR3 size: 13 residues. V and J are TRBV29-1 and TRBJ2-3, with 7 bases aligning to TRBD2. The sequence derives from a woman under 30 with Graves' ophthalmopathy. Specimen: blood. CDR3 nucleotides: TGCAGCGTTGAAACTAGCGGCACAGATACGCAGTATTTT. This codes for CSVETSGTDTQYF.